The source of this T cell receptor beta chain is a study of blood T cells in healthy people across ages. Germline CDR1 SGHTA, CDR2 FQGTGA. This CDR3 region has 17 residues. Trimming removed 2 bases from V and 1 base from J; junction bases left unmatched: 5. Sample-barcoded 5' priming and a J-beta primer mix drove a second PCR of 7 to 11 cycles. TCRdb recomputed calls from the 5' RACE reads with MiXCR, one row per CDR3 protein. The data hold over 500,000 distinct CDR3 sequences, with around 50% observed a single time. A note on this clonotype: Antigen unknown.

Study observations and caveats: Age advanced and TCR beta diversity per million T cells fell, roughly linearly.

The rearrangement joins TRBV7-3 to TRBJ2-1, with 10 bases lining up with TRBD2. The specimen sequenced was blood. This sequence was found in a woman over 75 in good health. This CDR3 is CASSLQSGGDSYNEQFF. CDR3 DNA: TGTGCCAGCAGCTTACAGAGCGGGGGGGATTCCTACAATGAGCAGTTCTTC.